Listed here are 24 T cell receptor beta chains from one sample, sequenced in a study of T-cell memory formation after mild COVID-19. One entry per CDR3 protein results from TCRdb running MiXCR on the 5' RACE reads. The data show roughly 450,000 distinct CDR3 sequences, with 15% to 20% seen just once and approximately 13% held by the top ten. The sample consisted of PBMCs or a T cell subset sorted from them (not recorded which). The source is an adult woman who had mild COVID-19 (a few samples of this study predate the infection). Cell type and time point are not known.

The CDR3 is CASRTLEWRDKNTGELFF. The CDR3 DNA sequence: TGTGCCAGCCGTACCCTCGAGTGGCGGGACAAGAACACCGGGGAGCTGTTTTTT. V usage is TRBV27 and J usage is TRBJ2-2; D may match TRBD1 or TRBD2 (6 bases each). The germline V and J ends were trimmed by 8 bases and 1 base, with 23 bases remaining between them. Germline values: CDR1 MNHEY, CDR2 SMNVEV (reference sequence). The length of the CDR3 is 18 residues.

The chain is built from TRBV6-5 and TRBJ2-2; TRBD2 agrees at 16 bases. Per the germline V gene, CDR1 is MNHEY and CDR2 is SVGAGI. Trimming took 0 bases from V and 4 from J; bases not matched to a gene: 5. This CDR3 contains 19 residues. This CDR3 reads CASSYSGLAGGPITGELFF. DNA of the CDR3: TGTGCCAGCAGTTACTCGGGACTAGCGGGAGGGCCGATCACCGGGGAGCTGTTTTTT.

This rearrangement joins TRBV9 to TRBJ1-5; D unclear. CDR1 is SGDLS, CDR2 YYNGEE, per germline. The V end lost 0 bases, the J end lost 5 bases, and 12 bases lay between the germline ends. The CDR3 length is 15 residues. CDR3 loop: CASSVAPDRDQPQHF. The CDR3 nucleotides are TGTGCCAGCAGCGTAGCCCCCGACCGCGATCAGCCCCAGCATTTT. The full variable domain, in which reference TRBV9 and TRBJ1-5 provide the parts outside the CDR3, is DSGVTQTPKHLITATGQRVTLRCSPRSGDLSVYWYQQSLDQGLQFLIQYYNGEERAKGNILERFSAQQFPDLHSELNLSSLELGDSALYFCASSVAPDRDQPQHFGDGTRLSIL.

V and J are TRBV30 and TRBJ1-1, with 7 bases identical to TRBD1. The ends lost 2 bases at V and 1 base at J; junction bases unmatched: 10. The germline V gene has CDR1 GTSNPN and CDR2 SVGIG (reference sequence). The CDR3 has 16 residues. The CDR3 nucleotides are TGTGCCTGGAGTAACACCGCAGGGGGAAGGAACACTGAAGCTTTCTTT. This gives the protein CAWSNTAGGRNTEAFF.

V usage is TRBV6-2 or TRBV6-3 and J usage is TRBJ2-1, with D perhaps matching TRBD1 or TRBD2 (6 bases each). This CDR3 contains 13 residues. The ends were cut back, 7 bases at V and 8 bases at J, with 15 bases in the middle. CDR1 MNHEY and CDR2 SVGEGT come from the germline V gene. CDR3 sequence reads: CASTTGAGYEQFF. CDR3 sequence (DNA): TGTGCCAGCACCACGGGGGCGGGCTATGAGCAGTTCTTC.

This chain uses TRBV19 with TRBJ2-7; D unresolved. The length of the CDR3 is 15 residues. Trimming removed 5 bases from V and 1 base from J, with 15 bases in between. The germline gives CDR1 LNHDA, CDR2 SQIVND (reference sequence). The CDR3 sequence is CASSLGTYQSYEQYF. The CDR3 DNA sequence: TGTGCCAGTAGTCTTGGCACGTACCAATCCTACGAGCAGTACTTC.

This clonotype was seen only a few times. The chain combines TRBV5-1 with TRBJ1-1; maybe TRBD1 (6 bases). The CDR3 length is 14 residues. The germline gives CDR1 SGHRS, CDR2 YFSETQ. Trimming removed 0 bases at V and 4 bases at J, with 10 bases between. CDR3 loop: CASSLVRGATEAFF. The DNA of the CDR3 is TGCGCCAGCAGCTTGGTTAGGGGGGCCACTGAAGCTTTCTTT.

This clonotype was found many times. The V and J genes are TRBV9 and TRBJ1-1, with D unresolved. Trimming left V 3 bases short and J 1 base short, with 16 bases between. Germline-derived CDR1 and CDR2 are SGDLS and YYNGEE. This CDR3 contains 16 residues. CDR3 region: CASSAVKGGGNTEAFF. The CDR3 coding sequence is TGTGCCAGCAGCGCAGTTAAGGGAGGCGGGAACACTGAAGCTTTCTTT.

The chain joins TRBV6-2 or TRBV6-3 to TRBJ2-5; 10 positions match TRBD2. This CDR3 spans 13 amino acids. J gave up 5 bases and V 5 bases, and 2 bases lay outside the gene matches. CDR1 is MNHEY and CDR2 is SVGEGT in the germline V gene. CDR3 DNA: TGTGCCAGCAGTCGTAGCGGGAGGGAGACCCAGTACTTC. It encodes CASSRSGRETQYF.

This clonotype was counted between two and nine times. This rearrangement joins TRBV2 to TRBJ2-7; 10 nucleotides match TRBD2. This CDR3 spans 13 amino acids. Trimming cost V 4 bases and J 6 bases; bases outside gene matches: 3. Germline V gives CDR1 SNHLY, CDR2 FYNNEI. The CDR3 bases are TGTGCCAGCAGTGCGGGACTAGCGCCCGAGCAGTACTTC. Encoded protein: CASSAGLAPEQYF.

This chain uses TRBV12-3 or TRBV12-4 with TRBJ2-1; 8 positions agree with TRBD2. The J segment lost 5 bases and the V segment lost 3 bases, leaving 6 bases of the junction unmatched. This CDR3 is built from 15 residues. CDR3 sequence reads: CASSFSGGNDNEQFF. CDR3 sequence (DNA): TGTGCCAGCAGTTTCAGCGGGGGCAACGACAATGAGCAGTTCTTC.

This sequence joins TRBV7-2 and TRBJ2-2; TRBD2 matches at 8 bases. There are 16 residues in the CDR3. The germline gives CDR1 SGHTA, CDR2 FQGNSA. V was clipped by 5 bases and J by 1 base; unmatched bases: 6. The CDR3 DNA reads as TGTGCCAGCAGCGCTCGACTAGCGCTGAACACCGGGGAGCTGTTTTTT. It encodes CASSARLALNTGELFF.

This sequence joins TRBV12-3 or TRBV12-4 and TRBJ1-1, with 7 nucleotides matching TRBD1. J was trimmed by 6 bases and V by 1 base; bases with no gene match: 5. The CDR3 runs 14 residues. In DNA form, the CDR3 reads TGTGCCAGCAGTTTAGGGGAGGGGGCGCCTGAAGCTTTCTTT. Amino acid sequence: CASSLGEGAPEAFF.

The rearrangement uses TRBV5-1 and TRBJ1-2; a weak D match, TRBD1 (6 bases). V shed 1 base and J shed 4 bases, with 14 bases lying between them. CDR1 and CDR2 from the germline V gene are SGHRS and YFSETQ. The CDR3 is 15 residues long. DNA for the CDR3: TGCGCCAGCAGCTTGTGGCCAGGGGAGCCCTATGGCTACACCTTC. It codes for CASSLWPGEPYGYTF. Filled out from reference TRBV5-1 and TRBJ1-2, the complete variable domain reads KAGVTQTPRYLIKTRGQQVTLSCSPISGHRSVSWYQQTPGQGLQFLFEYFSETQRNKGNFPGRFSGRQFSNSRSEMNVSTLELGDSALYLCASSLWPGEPYGYTFGSGTRLTVV.

The chain links TRBV14 to TRBJ1-1, with a possible D match to TRBD1 (6 bases). Germline CDR1 SGHDN, CDR2 FVKESK. V lost 4 bases to trimming and J lost 4 bases, with 16 bases between them. The CDR3 loop spans 15 amino acids. The CDR3 sequence: CASSPQGTFATEAFF. The CDR3 bases are TGTGCCAGCAGCCCACAGGGTACCTTCGCCACTGAAGCTTTCTTT.

This clonotype was observed a handful of times. The rearrangement uses TRBV10-3 and TRBJ2-5; the D is unclear. Germline CDR1 reads ENHRY; CDR2 reads SYGVKD. The V gene lost 10 bases and the J gene lost 1 base, with 7 bases spanning the gap. The CDR3 runs to 11 residues. CDR3 DNA: TGTGCCACCGCAGTCCAAGAGACCCAGTACTTC. Translating gives CATAVQETQYF.

The V call is TRBV6-1, the J call TRBJ2-7; 7 bases fit TRBD1. Germline assignment: CDR1 MNHNS and CDR2 SASEGT. This CDR3 contains 15 residues. The V gene end was trimmed by 8 bases and the J gene end by 3 bases; junction bases not matched to a gene: 13. For the CDR3, the DNA is TGTGCCAGCCGGCGGACCGGGACAGCCTTCTACGAGCAGTACTTC. This codes for CASRRTGTAFYEQYF.

This clonotype was detected many times. The chain carries TRBV27 and TRBJ2-3; D remains ambiguous. Germline lookup yields CDR1 MNHEY and CDR2 SMNVEV (reference sequence). Trimming shortened V by 2 bases and J by 2 bases, and 17 bases separated the two germline ends. The CDR3 has 17 residues. CDR3 coding DNA: TGTGCCAGCAGTTTACGAAACCTACCAGCTTCCACAGATACGCAGTATTTT. It translates to CASSLRNLPASTDTQYF.

This clonotype was observed a few times. The chain carries TRBV9 and TRBJ2-2; D not certain. The CDR3 runs to 11 residues. Trimming took 3 bases from V and 12 from J, leaving 9 bases between them. Germline V lookup: CDR1 SGDLS, CDR2 YYNGEE. This CDR3 reads CASSAAQKLFF. CDR3 coding DNA: TGTGCCAGCAGCGCCGCTCAGAAGCTGTTTTTT.

This clonotype has ten or more counts. J is TRBJ2-7 and V is TRBV7-3; a weak D match, TRBD2 (6 bases). Germline values: CDR1 SGHTA, CDR2 FQGTGA. The CDR3 sequence is 13 residues long. Deletions cut 3 bases from V and 3 bases from J, with 9 bases between. The CDR3 protein is CASSLGLDYEQYF. CDR3 DNA sequence: TGTGCCAGCAGCTTGGGACTGGACTACGAGCAGTACTTC.

The chain is built from TRBV4-1 and TRBJ2-3; 10 bases agree with TRBD2. Germline lookup yields CDR1 MGHRA and CDR2 YSYEKL. The CDR3 has 17 amino acids. V was clipped by 5 bases and J by 2 bases; unmatched bases: 10. The CDR3 region has the DNA TGCGCCAGCAGCTCCCCGAAAGCGGGAGGGACCACAGATACGCAGTATTTT. Its protein product is CASSSPKAGGTTDTQYF.

The chain links TRBV20-1 to TRBJ2-7, with 9 bases that match TRBD1. The ends lost 5 bases at V and 2 bases at J; junction bases unmatched: 10. This CDR3 is built from 15 residues. Per germline, CDR1 DFQATT and CDR2 SNEGSKA (reference sequence). DNA of the CDR3: TGCAGTGCTGAGGGACAGGGACAGAACGCCTACGAGCAGTACTTC. Translating gives CSAEGQGQNAYEQYF.

This clonotype was counted a few times. The chain recombines TRBV24-1 with TRBJ2-1; the D call may be TRBD1 or TRBD2 (5 bases each). Germline V gene lookup returns CDR1 KGHDR and CDR2 SFDVKD. Trimming cost V 4 bases and J 0 bases, with 12 bases left between them. The CDR3 totals 16 residues. The CDR3 is CATSDNRRSSYNEQFF. Here the CDR3 DNA reads TGTGCCACCAGTGACAACAGGAGGAGCTCCTACAATGAGCAGTTCTTC.

In its sample, this clonotype was seen a few times. V is TRBV5-6 and J is TRBJ1-6; D is unresolved. The V end was cut by 3 bases, the J end by 4 bases, with 14 bases between. In germline, CDR1 is SGHDT, CDR2 YYEEEE. This CDR3 region has 16 residues. The CDR3 loop reads CASSSSGVYYNSPLHF. Written as DNA, the CDR3 is TGTGCCAGCAGCTCCTCCGGGGTCTATTATAATTCACCCCTCCACTTT. Full variable domain (missing parts from reference TRBV5-6 and TRBJ1-6): DAGVTQSPTHLIKTRGQQVTLRCSPKSGHDTVSWYQQALGQGPQFIFQYYEEEERQRGNFPDRFSGHQFPNYSSELNVNALLLGDSALYLCASSSSGVYYNSPLHFGNGTRLTVT.